Presented here are 7 T cell receptor beta chains from one specimen sequenced in a study of CD8+CD57+ T cells in acquired aplastic anemia. Genomic DNA was employed as the template in profiling TCR beta VDJ and CDR3. MiXCR, run by TCRdb on the reads, gives a single entry per CDR3 protein. Among about 160,000 distinct CDR3 sequences listed, 40% to 60% were seen once. Sequencing was done on patients that had shown CD8+CD57+ cell expansion by flow cytometry. Sequenced sample: sorted CD4+, CD8+, or CD8+CD57+ T cells (not recorded which) from PBMCs. These receptors were obtained from a human donor with aplastic anemia.

This clonotype has just a few counts. This rearrangement joins TRBV2 to TRBJ2-7; 7 bases line up with TRBD1. From germline, CDR1 is SNHLY and CDR2 FYNNEI. This CDR3 region has 13 residues. V trimming: 7 bases; J trimming: 4 bases; junction bases outside the gene matches: 7. The DNA for the CDR3 is TGTGCCAGCACCTTTTCCAGGGGGTACGAGCAGTACTTC. Residues: CASTFSRGYEQYF.

The V gene is TRBV5-6, the J gene TRBJ2-5, with 14 bases that match TRBD2. The CDR3 extends over 17 amino acids. Germline CDR1 is SGHDT and CDR2 is YYEEEE. V dropped 4 bases and J dropped 4; count of bases not matched to a gene: 9. The CDR3, as DNA: TGTGCCAGCAGCGGGGGGACTAGCGGGAGATTGTTAGAGACCCAGTACTTC. This encodes CASSGGTSGRLLETQYF.

Only one count was recorded for this clonotype. Since a much larger clone is just one base distant, this may be a read error. J is TRBJ1-1 and V is TRBV4-1, with D possibly being TRBD1 (5 bases). Germline V gives CDR1 MGHRA, CDR2 YSYEKL. The CDR3 consists of 15 residues. V was trimmed by 0 bases and J by 8 bases, leaving 16 bases between them. The CDR3 coding sequence is TGCGCCAGCAGCCAAGAGGACAAGGGGCGACCAGAAGCTTTCTTT. This gives the protein CASSQEDKGRPEAFF.

Here the CDR3 reads CASSFFASGTIYPLKQTQYF. The CDR3 DNA is TGTGCCAGCAGCTTTTTTGCTAGCGGGACGATTTATCCCCTAAAACAGACCCAGTACTTC. The chain combines TRBV7-9 with TRBJ2-5; 9 bases map to TRBD2. After removal of 3 bases from V and 6 bases from J, the junction contained 23 bases not matched to a gene. The V gene's germline CDR1 is SEHNR and CDR2 FQNEAQ (reference sequence). The CDR3 spans 20 residues.

Only a few counts were recorded for this clonotype. The rearrangement links TRBV24-1 to TRBJ2-7; D gene ambiguous. V gave up 5 bases and J gave up 5 bases, with 12 bases separating them. Looked up from germline, CDR1 is KGHDR and CDR2 is SFDVKD. CDR3 length: 13 residues. This chain's CDR3 is CATSAVGSHEQYF. DNA of the CDR3: TGTGCCACCAGTGCGGTAGGGTCGCACGAGCAGTACTTC.

The V and J genes are TRBV2 and TRBJ2-7, with 10 bases identical to TRBD1. V gave up 6 bases and J gave up 2 bases; unmatched junction bases: 4. Germline CDR1 reads SNHLY; CDR2 reads FYNNEI. The CDR3 spans 14 residues. CDR3 nucleotide sequence: TGTGCCAGCAGAGGACAGGGGGTAACCTACGAGCAGTACTTC. Its protein product is CASRGQGVTYEQYF.

The chain has TRBV25-1 and TRBJ2-7; D is unresolved. Trimming shortened V by 5 bases and J by 5 bases, and 16 bases separated the two germline ends. This CDR3 has 14 residues. Germline V CDR1 and CDR2: MGHDK, SYGVNS. Here the CDR3 DNA reads TGTGCCAGCAGTTACGGGTGGGGTCCCCACGAGCAGTACTTC. Translated, it gives CASSYGWGPHEQYF.